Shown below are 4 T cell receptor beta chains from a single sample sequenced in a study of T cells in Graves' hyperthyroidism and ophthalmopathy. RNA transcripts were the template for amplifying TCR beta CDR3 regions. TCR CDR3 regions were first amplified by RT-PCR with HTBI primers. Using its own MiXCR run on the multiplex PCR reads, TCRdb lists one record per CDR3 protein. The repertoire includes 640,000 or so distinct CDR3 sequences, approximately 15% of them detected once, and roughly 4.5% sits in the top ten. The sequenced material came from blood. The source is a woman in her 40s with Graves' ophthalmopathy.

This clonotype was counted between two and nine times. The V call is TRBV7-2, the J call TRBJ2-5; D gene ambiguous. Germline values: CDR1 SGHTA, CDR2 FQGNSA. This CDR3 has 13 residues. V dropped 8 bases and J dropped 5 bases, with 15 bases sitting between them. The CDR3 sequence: CASGAPPEETQYF. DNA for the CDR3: TGTGCCAGCGGCGCTCCACCGGAGGAGACCCAGTACTTC. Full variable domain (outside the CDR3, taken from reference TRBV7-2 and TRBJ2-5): GAGVSQSPSNKVTEKGKDVELRCDPISGHTALYWYRQSLGQGLEFLIYFQGNSAPDKSGLPSDRFSAERTGGSVSTLTIQRTQQEDSAVYLCASGAPPEETQYFGPGTRLLVL.

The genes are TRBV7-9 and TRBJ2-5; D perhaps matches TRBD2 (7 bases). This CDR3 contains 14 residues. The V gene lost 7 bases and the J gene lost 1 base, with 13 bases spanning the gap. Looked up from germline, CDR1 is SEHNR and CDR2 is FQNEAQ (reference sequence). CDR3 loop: CASTNRGAQETQYF. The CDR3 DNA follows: TGTGCCAGCACCAACCGGGGGGCCCAAGAGACCCAGTACTTC.

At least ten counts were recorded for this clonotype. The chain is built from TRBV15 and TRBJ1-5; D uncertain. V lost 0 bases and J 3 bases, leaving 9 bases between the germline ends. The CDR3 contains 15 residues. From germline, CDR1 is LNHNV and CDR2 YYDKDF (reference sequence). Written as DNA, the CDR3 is TGTGCCACCAGCAGAGAGTGGGGAAACAATCAGCCCCAGCATTTT. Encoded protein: CATSREWGNNQPQHF. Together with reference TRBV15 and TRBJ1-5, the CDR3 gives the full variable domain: DAMVIQNPRYQVTQFGKPVTLSCSQTLNHNVMYWYQQKSSQAPKLLFHYYDKDFNNEADTPDNFQSRRPNTSFCFLDIRSPGLGDTAMYLCATSREWGNNQPQHFGDGTRLSIL.

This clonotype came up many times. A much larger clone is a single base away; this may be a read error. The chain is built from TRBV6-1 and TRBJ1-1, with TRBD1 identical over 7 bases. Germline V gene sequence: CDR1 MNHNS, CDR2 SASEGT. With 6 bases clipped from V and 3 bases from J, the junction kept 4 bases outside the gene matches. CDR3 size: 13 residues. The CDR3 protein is CASSPTGHTEAFF. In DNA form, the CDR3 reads TGTGCCAGCAGCCCGACAGGGCACACTGAAGCTTTCTTT.